The sequence of this TCR beta chain was determined in a study of T cell repertoires in cytomegalovirus infection (dated by TCRdb to about 2019). Looking at the study overall: Because public TCR beta signatures pointed to carriage of CMV infection together with the matching HLA type, the HLA type of each donor mattered for the analysis. Overall study results and their limits: In both this cohort and an independent roughly 400-donor cohort, the cumulative frequency of public TCR beta family members distinguished carriers of CMV infection plus the relevant HLA type. The ex vivo response was dominated by HLA-C-restricted CMV-specific TCR beta clonotypes, which also provided the single most frequent clonotype in two of eight donors.

About this clonotype: What this receptor recognizes is not known. Base qualities are not recorded, but no much larger clone differs from it by a single base.

The reads were generated on an Illumina HiSeq 1500. The public reads were reanalyzed by TCRdb: fastp trimming at Q25, MiXCR alignment, in-frame beta chains only. One record per CDR3 amino acid sequence lists the most common genes and DNA. A total of about 300,000 distinct CDR3 sequences appear in this sample, 8% to 10% of them only once. Jointly, the top ten make up around 2.4% of the sample. As encoded in the germline V gene (reference sequence), CDR1 is LNHNV while CDR2 is YYDKDF. The CDR3 measures 16 amino acids from cysteine to phenylalanine. Kept here is only the CDR3 DNA, which spans 48 bases and is read in frame from base 1. V and J are truncated by 0 bases and 3 bases respectively, leaving an intervening sequence of 14 bases.

This sequence originates from a human donor in good health (CMV status not recorded). Some clones in this sample may be carry-over from other donors' samples. Source material: PBMCs. The sequence links TRBV15 to TRBJ1-1, with TRBD1 perhaps the D gene, on 6 matching bases. The nucleotides are TGTGCCACCAGCAGAGATCGGGGGCGGTCAGACACTGAAGCTTTCTTT. This yields the protein CATSRDRGRSDTEAFF.